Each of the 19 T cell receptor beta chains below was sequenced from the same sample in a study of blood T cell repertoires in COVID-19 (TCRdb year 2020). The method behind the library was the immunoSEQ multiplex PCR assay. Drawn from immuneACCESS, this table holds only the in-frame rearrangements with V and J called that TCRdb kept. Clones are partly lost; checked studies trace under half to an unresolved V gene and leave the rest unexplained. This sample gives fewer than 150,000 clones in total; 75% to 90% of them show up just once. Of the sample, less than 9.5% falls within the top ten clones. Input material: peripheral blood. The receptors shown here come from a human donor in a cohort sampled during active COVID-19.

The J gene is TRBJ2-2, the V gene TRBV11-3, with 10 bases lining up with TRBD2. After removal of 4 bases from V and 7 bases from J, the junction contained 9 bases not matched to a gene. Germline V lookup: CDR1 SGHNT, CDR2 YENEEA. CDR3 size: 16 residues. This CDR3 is CASSSPSGRGYGELFF. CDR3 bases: TGTGCCAGCAGCTCGCCTAGCGGGAGAGGGTACGGGGAGCTGTTTTTT.

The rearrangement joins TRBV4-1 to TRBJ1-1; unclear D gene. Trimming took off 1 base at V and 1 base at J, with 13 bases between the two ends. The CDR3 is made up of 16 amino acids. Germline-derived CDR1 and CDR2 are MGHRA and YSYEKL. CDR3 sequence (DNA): TGCGCCAGCAGCCAAGTCATCGGCACTACGAACACTGAAGCTTTCTTT. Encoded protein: CASSQVIGTTNTEAFF.

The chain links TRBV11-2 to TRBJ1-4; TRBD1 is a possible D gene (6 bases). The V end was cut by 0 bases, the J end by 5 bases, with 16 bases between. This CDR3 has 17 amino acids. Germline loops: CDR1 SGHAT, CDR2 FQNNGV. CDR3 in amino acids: CASSLDAGTGQNEKLFF. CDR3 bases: TGTGCCAGCAGCTTAGATGCTGGCACAGGGCAAAATGAAAAACTGTTTTTT.

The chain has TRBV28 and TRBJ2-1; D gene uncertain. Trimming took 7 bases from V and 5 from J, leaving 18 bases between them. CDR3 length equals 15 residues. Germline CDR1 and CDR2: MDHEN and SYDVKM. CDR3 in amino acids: CASTPTDFAHNEQFF. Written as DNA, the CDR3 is TGTGCCAGCACCCCAACCGACTTCGCACACAATGAGCAGTTCTTC.

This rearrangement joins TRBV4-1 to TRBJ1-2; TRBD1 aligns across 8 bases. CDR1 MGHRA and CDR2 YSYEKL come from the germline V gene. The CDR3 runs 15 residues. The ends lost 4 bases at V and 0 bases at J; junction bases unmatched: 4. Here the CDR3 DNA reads TGCGCCAGCAGCCGGGGACAGGAGTCTAACTATGGCTACACCTTC. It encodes CASSRGQESNYGYTF.

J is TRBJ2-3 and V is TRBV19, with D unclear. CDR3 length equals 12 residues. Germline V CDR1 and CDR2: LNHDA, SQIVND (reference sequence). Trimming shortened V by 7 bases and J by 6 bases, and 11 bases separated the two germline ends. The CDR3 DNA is TGTGCCAGTAACCTCGCCGGGGATACGCAGTATTTT. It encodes CASNLAGDTQYF.

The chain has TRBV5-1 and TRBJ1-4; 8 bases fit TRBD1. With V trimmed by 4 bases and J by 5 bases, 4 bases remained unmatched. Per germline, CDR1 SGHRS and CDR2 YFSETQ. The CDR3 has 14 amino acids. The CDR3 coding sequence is TGCGCCAGCAGCCCTGGACAGGGAAATGAAAAACTGTTTTTT. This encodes CASSPGQGNEKLFF.

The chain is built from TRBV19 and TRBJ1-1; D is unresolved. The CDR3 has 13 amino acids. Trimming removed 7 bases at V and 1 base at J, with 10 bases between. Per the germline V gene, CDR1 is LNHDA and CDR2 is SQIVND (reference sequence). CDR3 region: CASTLTQNTEAFF. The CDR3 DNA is TGTGCCAGTACCCTAACTCAGAACACTGAAGCTTTCTTT.

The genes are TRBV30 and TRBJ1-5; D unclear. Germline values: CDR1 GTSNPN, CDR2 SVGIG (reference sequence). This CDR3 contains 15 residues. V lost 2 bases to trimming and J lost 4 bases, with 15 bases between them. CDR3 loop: CAWSLMGSGNQPQHF. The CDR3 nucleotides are TGTGCCTGGAGTCTAATGGGTTCGGGAAATCAGCCCCAGCATTTT. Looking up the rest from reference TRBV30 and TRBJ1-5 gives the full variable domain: SQTIHQWPATLVQPVGSPLSLECTVEGTSNPNLYWYRQAAGRGLQLLFYSVGIGQISSEVPQNLSASRPQDRQFILSSKKLLLSDSGFYLCAWSLMGSGNQPQHFGDGTRLSIL.

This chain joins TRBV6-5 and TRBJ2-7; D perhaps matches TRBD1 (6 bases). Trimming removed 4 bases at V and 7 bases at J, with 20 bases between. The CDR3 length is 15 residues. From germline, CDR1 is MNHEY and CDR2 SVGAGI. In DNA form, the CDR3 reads TGTGCCAGCAGTTCAGGATCCACAGGGTCTGGTGAGCAGTACTTC. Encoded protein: CASSSGSTGSGEQYF.

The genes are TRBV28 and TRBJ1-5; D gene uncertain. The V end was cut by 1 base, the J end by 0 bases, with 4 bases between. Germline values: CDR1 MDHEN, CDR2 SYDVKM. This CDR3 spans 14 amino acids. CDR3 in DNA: TGTGCCAGCAGTTTATTTCTTAGCAATCAGCCCCAGCATTTT. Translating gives CASSLFLSNQPQHF.

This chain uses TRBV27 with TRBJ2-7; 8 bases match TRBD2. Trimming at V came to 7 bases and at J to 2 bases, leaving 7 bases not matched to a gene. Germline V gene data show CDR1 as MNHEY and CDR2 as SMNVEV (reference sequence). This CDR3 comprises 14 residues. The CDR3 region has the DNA TGTGCCAGCAAAAGCGGGAGTGGTCCCTACGAGCAGTACTTC. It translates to CASKSGSGPYEQYF.

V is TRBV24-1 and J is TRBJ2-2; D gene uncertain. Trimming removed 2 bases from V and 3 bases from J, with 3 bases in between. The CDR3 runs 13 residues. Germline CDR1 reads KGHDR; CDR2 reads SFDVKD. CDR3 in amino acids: CATSDSYTGELFF. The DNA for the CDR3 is TGTGCCACCAGTGATTCTTACACCGGGGAGCTGTTTTTT.

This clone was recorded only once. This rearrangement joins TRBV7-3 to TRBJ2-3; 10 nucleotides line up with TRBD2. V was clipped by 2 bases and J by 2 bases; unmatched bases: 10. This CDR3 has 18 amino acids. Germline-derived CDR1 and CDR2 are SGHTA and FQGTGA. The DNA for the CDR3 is TGTGCCAGCAGCTTAGGGACCCTAGCGGGGGAACTCACAGATACGCAGTATTTT. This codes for CASSLGTLAGELTDTQYF.

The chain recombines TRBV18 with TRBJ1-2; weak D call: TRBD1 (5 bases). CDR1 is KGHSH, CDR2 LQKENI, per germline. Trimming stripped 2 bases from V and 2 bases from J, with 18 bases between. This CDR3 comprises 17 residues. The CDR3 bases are TGTGCCAGCTCACCAGTTGGAATCGGGGGAAGGAACTATGGCTACACCTTC. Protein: CASSPVGIGGRNYGYTF.

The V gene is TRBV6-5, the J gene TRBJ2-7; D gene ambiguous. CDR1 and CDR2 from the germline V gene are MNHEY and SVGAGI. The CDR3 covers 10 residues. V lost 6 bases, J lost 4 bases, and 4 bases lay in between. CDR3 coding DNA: TGTGCCAGCAGGGAGTACGAGCAGTACTTC. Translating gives CASREYEQYF.

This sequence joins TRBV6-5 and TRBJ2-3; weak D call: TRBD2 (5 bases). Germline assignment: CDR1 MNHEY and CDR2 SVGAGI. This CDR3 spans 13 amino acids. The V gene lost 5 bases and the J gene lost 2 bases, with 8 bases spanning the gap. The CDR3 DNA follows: TGTGCCAGCAGTAGGACTGACACAGATACGCAGTATTTT. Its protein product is CASSRTDTDTQYF.

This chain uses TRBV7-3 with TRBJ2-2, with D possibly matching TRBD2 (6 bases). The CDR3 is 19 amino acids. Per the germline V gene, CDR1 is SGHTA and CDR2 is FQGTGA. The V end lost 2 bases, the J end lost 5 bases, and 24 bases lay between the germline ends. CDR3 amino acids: CASSLLDLGGSGETGELFF. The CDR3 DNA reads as TGTGCCAGCAGCTTACTGGACCTGGGGGGTTCCGGGGAGACCGGGGAGCTGTTTTTT. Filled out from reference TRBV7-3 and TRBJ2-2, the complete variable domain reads GAGVSQTPSNKVTEKGKYVELRCDPISGHTALYWYRQSLGQGPEFLIYFQGTGAADDSGLPNDRFFAVRPEGSVSTLKIQRTERGDSAVYLCASSLLDLGGSGETGELFFGEGSRLTVL.

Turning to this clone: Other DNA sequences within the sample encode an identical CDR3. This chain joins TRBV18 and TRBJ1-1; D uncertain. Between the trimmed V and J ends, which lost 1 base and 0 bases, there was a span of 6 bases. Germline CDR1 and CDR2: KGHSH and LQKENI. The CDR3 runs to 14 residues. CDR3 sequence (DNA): TGTGCCAGCTCACCACGCGGCTTGAACACTGAAGCTTTCTTT. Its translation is CASSPRGLNTEAFF.